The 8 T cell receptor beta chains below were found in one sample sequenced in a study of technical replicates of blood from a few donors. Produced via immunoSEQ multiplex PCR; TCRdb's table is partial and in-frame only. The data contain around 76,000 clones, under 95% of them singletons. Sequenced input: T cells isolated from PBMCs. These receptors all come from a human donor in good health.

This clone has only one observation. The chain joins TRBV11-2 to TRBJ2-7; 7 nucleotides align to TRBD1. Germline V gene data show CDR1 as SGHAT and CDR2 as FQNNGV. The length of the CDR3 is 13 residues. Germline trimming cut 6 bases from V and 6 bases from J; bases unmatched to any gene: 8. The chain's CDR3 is CASRRTGAGEQYF. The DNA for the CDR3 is TGTGCCAGCAGGAGAACAGGGGCCGGCGAGCAGTACTTC.

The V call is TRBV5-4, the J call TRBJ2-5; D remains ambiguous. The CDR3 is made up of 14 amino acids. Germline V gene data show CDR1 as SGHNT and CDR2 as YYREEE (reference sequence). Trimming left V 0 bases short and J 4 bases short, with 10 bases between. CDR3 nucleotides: TGTGCCAGCAGCTTGGAAGCCAAACCAGAGACCCAGTACTTC. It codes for CASSLEAKPETQYF.

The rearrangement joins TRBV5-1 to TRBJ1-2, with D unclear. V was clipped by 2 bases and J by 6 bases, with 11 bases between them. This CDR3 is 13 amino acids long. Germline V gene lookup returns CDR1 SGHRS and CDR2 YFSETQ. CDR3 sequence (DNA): TGCGCCAGCAGCTTTATGGTGTCGGATGGCTACACCTTC. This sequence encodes CASSFMVSDGYTF.

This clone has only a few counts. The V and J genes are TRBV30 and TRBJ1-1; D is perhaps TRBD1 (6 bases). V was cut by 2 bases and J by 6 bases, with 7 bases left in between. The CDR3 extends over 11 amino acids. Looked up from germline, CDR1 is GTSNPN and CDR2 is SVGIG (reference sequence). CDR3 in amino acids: CAWSQGSEAFF. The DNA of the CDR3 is TGTGCCTGGAGTCAGGGGTCTGAAGCTTTCTTT.

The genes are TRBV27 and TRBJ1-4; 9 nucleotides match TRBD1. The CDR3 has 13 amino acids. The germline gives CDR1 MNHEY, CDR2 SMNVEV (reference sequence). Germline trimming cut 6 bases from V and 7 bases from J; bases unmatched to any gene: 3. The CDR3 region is CASRRDRAEKLFF. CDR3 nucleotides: TGTGCCAGCAGAAGGGACAGGGCTGAAAAACTGTTTTTT.

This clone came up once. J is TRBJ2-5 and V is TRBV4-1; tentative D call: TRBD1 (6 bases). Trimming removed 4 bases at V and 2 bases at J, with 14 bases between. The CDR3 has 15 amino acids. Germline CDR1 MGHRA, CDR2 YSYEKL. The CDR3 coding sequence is TGCGCCAGCAGCCCGAGCTGGACAGTTCAAGAGACCCAGTACTTC. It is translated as CASSPSWTVQETQYF.

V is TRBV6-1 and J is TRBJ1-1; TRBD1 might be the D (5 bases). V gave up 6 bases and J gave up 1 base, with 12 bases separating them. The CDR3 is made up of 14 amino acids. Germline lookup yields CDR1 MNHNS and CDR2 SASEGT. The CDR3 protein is CASSASGGNTEAFF. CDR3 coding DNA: TGTGCCAGCAGCGCGTCGGGGGGGAACACTGAAGCTTTCTTT.

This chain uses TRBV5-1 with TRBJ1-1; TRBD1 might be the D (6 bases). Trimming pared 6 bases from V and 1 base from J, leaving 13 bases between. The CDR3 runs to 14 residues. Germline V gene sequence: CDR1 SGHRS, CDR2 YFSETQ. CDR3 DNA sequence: TGCGCCAGCACCTCGAGAGGGGGGAACACTGAAGCTTTCTTT. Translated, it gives CASTSRGGNTEAFF.